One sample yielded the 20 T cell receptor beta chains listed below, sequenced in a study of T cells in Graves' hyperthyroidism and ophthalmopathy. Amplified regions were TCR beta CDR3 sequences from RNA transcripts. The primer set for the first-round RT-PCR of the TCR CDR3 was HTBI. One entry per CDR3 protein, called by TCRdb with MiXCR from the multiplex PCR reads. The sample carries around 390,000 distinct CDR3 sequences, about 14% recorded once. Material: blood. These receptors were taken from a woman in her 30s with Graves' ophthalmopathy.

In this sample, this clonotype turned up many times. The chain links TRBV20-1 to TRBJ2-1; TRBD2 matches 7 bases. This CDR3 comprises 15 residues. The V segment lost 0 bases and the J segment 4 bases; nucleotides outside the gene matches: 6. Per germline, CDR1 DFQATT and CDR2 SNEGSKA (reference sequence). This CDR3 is CSARDLASGYNEQFF. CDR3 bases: TGCAGTGCTAGAGATTTGGCTAGCGGTTACAATGAGCAGTTCTTC.

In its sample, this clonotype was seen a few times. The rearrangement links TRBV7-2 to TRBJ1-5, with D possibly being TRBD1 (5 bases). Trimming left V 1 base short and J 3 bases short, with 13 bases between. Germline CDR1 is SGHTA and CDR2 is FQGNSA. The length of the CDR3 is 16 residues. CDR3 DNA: TGTGCCAGCAGCTTAGTAGCGGGGGGGAACAATCAGCCCCAGCATTTT. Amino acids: CASSLVAGGNNQPQHF. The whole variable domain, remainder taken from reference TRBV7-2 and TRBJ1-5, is GAGVSQSPSNKVTEKGKDVELRCDPISGHTALYWYRQSLGQGLEFLIYFQGNSAPDKSGLPSDRFSAERTGGSVSTLTIQRTQQEDSAVYLCASSLVAGGNNQPQHFGDGTRLSIL.

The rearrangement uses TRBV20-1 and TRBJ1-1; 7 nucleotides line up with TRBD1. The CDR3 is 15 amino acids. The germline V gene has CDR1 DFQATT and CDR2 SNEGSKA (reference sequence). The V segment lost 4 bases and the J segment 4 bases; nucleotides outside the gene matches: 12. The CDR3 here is CSATRQGGFVTEAFF. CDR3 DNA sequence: TGCAGTGCTACGCGACAGGGAGGTTTCGTCACTGAAGCTTTCTTT.

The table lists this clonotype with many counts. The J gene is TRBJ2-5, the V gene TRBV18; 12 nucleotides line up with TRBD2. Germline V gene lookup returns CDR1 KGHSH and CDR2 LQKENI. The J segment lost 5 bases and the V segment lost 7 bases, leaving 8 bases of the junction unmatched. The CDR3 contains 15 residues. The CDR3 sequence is CASCRLAGVAETQYF. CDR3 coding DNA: TGTGCCAGCTGTCGACTAGCGGGGGTTGCGGAGACCCAGTACTTC.

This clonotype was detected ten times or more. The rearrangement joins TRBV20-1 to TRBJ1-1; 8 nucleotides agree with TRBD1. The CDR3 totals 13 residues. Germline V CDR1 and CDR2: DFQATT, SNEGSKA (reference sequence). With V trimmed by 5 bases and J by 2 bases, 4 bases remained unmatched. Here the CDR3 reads CSALGQANTEAFF. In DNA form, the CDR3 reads TGCAGTGCTTTGGGACAGGCAAACACTGAAGCTTTCTTT.

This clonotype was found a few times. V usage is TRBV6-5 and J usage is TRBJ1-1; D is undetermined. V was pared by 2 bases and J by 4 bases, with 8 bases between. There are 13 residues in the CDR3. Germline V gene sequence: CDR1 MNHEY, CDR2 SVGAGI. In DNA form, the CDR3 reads TGTGCCAGCAGTTACGAGACTACCACTGAAGCTTTCTTT. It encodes CASSYETTTEAFF.

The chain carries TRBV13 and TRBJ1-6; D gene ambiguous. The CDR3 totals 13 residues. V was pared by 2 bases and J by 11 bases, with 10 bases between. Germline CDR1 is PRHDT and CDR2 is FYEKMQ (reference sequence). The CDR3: CASSLNSLPPLHF. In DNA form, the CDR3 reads TGTGCCAGCAGCTTAAACAGTCTGCCACCCCTCCACTTT.

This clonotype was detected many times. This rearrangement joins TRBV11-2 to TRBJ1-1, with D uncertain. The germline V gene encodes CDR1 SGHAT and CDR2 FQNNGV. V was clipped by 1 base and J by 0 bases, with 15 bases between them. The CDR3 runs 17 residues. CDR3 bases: TGTGCCAGCAGCTTAGCGTCGCAGTCTTATCTGAACACTGAAGCTTTCTTT. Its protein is CASSLASQSYLNTEAFF.

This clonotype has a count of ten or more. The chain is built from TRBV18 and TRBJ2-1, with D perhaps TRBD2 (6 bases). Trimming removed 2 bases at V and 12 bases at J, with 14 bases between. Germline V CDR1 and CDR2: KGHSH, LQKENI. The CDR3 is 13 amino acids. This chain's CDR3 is CASSPTTTRRQFF. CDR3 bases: TGTGCCAGCTCACCAACGACGACTAGACGGCAGTTCTTC.

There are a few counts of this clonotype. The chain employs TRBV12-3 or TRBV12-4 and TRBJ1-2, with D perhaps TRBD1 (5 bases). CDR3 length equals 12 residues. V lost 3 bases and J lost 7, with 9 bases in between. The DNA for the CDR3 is TGTGCCAGCAGTTTTGGGGGGATTGGCTACACCTTC. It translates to CASSFGGIGYTF.

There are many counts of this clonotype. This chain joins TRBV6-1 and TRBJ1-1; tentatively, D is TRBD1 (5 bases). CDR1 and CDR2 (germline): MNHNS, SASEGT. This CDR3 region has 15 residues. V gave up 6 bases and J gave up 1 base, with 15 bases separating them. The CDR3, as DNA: TGTGCCAGCAGCGGCCGGGACCTTTCGAACACTGAAGCTTTCTTT. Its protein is CASSGRDLSNTEAFF.

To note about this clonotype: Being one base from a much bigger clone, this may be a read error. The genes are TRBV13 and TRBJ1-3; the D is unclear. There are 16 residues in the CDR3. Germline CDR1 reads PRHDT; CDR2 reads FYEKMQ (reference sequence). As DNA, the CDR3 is TGTGCCAGCAGCTTAGCGATGGCGAGCTCTGGAACCACCATATATTTT. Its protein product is CASSLAMASSGTTIYF.

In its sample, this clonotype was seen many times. CDR3 residues: CASRSWASQPQHF. In nucleotides, the CDR3 is TGTGCCAGTAGGTCGTGGGCCTCGCAGCCCCAGCATTTT. The V call is TRBV19, the J call TRBJ1-5; D is undetermined. The CDR3 has 13 residues. The germline V and J ends were trimmed by 6 bases and 7 bases, with 13 bases remaining between them. Germline CDR1 and CDR2: LNHDA and SQIVND (reference sequence).

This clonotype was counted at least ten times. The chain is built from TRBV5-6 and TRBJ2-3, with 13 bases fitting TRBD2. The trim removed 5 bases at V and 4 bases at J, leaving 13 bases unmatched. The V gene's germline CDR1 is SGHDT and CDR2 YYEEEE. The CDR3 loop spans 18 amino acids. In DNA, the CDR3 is TGTGCCAGCAGTCCTGAATTCCGGACTAGCGGGGGAGCAGATACGCAGTATTTT. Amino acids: CASSPEFRTSGGADTQYF.

CDR3 sequence: CASSISGGGGEQYF. Here the CDR3 DNA reads TGTGCCAGCAGTATCAGCGGGGGGGGGGGGGAGCAGTACTTC. This chain connects TRBV12-3 or TRBV12-4 to TRBJ2-7, with TRBD2 matching 10 bases. The CDR3 is 14 amino acids. With V trimmed by 5 bases and J by 7 bases, 8 bases remained unmatched.

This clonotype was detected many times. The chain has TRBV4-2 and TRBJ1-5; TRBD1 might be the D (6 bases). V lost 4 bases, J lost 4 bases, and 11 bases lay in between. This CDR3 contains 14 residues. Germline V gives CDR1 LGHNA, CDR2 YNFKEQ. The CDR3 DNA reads TGTGCCAGCAGCCCTGGACAGCAGAATCAGCCCCAGCATTTT. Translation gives CASSPGQQNQPQHF.

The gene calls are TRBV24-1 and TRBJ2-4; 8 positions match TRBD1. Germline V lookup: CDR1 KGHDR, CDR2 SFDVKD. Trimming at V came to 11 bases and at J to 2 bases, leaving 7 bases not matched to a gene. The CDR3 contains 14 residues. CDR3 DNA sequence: TGTGCCATAAACGACAGGGGAACCAAAAACATTCAGTACTTC. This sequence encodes CAINDRGTKNIQYF.

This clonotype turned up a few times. CDR3 residues: CASSPGGSDTQYF. As DNA, the CDR3 is TGTGCCAGCAGCCCAGGGGGCTCAGATACGCAGTATTTT. The V call is TRBV9, the J call TRBJ2-3; 8 nucleotides line up with TRBD1. This CDR3 has 13 residues. The trim removed 4 bases at V and 4 bases at J, leaving 2 bases unmatched. Germline-derived CDR1 and CDR2 are SGDLS and YYNGEE.

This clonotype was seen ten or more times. The CDR3 DNA reads as TGTGCCAGCAGAGACAGGAAGGGTCAGCCCCAGCATTTT. Translation gives CASRDRKGQPQHF. The chain carries TRBV28 and TRBJ1-5; weak D call: TRBD1 (6 bases). The germline V gene encodes CDR1 MDHEN and CDR2 SYDVKM. Trimming took off 6 bases at V and 6 bases at J, with 12 bases between the two ends. CDR3 length equals 13 residues.

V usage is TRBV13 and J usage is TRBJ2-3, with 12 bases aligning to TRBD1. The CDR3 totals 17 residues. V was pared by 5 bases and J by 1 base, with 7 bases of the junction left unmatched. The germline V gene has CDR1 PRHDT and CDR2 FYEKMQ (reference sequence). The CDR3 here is CASSIPGQGARTDTQYF. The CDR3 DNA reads TGTGCCAGCAGCATTCCGGGACAGGGGGCCCGCACAGATACGCAGTATTTT.